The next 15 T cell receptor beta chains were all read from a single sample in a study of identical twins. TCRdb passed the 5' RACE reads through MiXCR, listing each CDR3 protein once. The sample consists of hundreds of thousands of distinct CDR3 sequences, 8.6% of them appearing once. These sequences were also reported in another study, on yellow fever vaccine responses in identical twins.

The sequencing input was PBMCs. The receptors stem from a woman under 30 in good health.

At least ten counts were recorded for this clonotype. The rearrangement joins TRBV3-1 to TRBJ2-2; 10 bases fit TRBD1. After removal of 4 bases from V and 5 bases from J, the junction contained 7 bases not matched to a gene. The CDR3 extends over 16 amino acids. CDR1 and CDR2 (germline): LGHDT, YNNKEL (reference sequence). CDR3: CASSRAGTGETGELFF. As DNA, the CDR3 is TGTGCCAGCAGCCGAGCCGGGACAGGGGAGACCGGGGAGCTGTTTTTT.

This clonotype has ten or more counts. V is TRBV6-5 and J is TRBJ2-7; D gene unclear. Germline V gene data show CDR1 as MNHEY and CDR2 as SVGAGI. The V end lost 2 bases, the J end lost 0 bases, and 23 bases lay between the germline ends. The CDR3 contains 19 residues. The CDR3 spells CASSYRKGGRGRSSYEQYF. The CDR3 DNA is TGTGCCAGCAGTTACCGGAAGGGCGGCCGTGGTCGGAGCTCCTACGAGCAGTACTTC.

CDR3 bases: TGTGCCAGCAGCTTGCTAGCGGCCAGCACAGATACGCAGTATTTT. This translates into CASSLLAASTDTQYF. V gene TRBV7-2 combines with J gene TRBJ2-3, with 7 bases lining up with TRBD2. CDR1 is SGHTA and CDR2 is FQGNSA in the germline V gene. The CDR3 is 15 residues long. Trimming at V came to 3 bases and at J to 0 bases, leaving 3 bases not matched to a gene.

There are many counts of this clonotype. The CDR3 coding sequence is TGTGCCAGCAGCCCCGGGACCTATTCAAATGAGCAGTTCTTC. Translated, it gives CASSPGTYSNEQFF. The gene calls are TRBV6-2 or TRBV6-3 and TRBJ2-1; either TRBD1 or TRBD2 may fit D (5 bases each). V shed 6 bases and J shed 7 bases, with 16 bases lying between them. The CDR3 spans 14 residues. Per germline, CDR1 MNHEY and CDR2 SVGEGT.

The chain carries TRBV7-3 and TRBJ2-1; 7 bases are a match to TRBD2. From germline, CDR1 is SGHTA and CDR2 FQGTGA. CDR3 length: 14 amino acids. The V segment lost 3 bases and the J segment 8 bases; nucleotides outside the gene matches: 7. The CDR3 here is CASSLAGVGHEQFF. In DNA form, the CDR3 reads TGTGCCAGCAGCTTGGCGGGGGTGGGGCATGAGCAGTTCTTC.

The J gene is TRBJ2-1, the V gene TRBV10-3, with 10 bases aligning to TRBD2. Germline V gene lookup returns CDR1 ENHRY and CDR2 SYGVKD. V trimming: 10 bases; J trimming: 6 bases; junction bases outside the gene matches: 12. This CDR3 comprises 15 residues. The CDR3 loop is CATKNSLAGVNEQFF. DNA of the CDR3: TGTGCCACTAAGAACTCCCTAGCGGGAGTCAATGAGCAGTTCTTC.

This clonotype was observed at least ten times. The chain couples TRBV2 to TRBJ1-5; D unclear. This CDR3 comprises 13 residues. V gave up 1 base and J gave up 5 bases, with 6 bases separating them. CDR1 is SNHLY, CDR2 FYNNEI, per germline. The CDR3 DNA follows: TGTGCCAGCAGTGAAGGCCAGTATCAGCCCCAGCATTTT. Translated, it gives CASSEGQYQPQHF.

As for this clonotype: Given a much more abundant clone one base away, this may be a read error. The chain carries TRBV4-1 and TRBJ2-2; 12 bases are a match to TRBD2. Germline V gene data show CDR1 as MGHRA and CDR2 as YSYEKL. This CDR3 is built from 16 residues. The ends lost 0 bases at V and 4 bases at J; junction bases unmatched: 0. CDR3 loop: CASSQELAGGTGELFF. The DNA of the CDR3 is TGCGCCAGCAGCCAAGAACTAGCGGGAGGCACCGGGGAGCTGTTTTTT.

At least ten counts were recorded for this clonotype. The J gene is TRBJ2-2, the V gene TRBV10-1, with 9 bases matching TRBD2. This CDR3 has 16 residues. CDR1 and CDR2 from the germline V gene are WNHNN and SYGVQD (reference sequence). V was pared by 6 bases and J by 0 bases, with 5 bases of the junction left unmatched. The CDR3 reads CASSTGLAANTGELFF. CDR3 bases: TGCGCCAGCAGCACGGGACTAGCAGCGAACACCGGGGAGCTGTTTTTT.

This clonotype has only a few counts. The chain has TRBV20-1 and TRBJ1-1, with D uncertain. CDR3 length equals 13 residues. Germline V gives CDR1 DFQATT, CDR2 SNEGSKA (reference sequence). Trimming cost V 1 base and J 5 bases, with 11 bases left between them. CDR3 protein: CSARGFPGTEAFF. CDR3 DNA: TGCAGTGCTAGAGGGTTCCCGGGGACTGAAGCTTTCTTT.

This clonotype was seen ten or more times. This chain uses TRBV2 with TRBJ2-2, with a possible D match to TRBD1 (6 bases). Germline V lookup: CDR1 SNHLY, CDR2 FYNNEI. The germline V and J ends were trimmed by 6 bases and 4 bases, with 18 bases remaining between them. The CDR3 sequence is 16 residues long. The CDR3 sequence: CASSKLQGAGTGELFF. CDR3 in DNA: TGTGCCAGCAGCAAATTACAGGGAGCTGGCACCGGGGAGCTGTTTTTT.

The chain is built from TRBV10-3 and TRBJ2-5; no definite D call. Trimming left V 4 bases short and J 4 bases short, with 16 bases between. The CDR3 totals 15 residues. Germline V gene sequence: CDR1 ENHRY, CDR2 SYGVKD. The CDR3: CAISAPPPQGETQYF. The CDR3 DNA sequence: TGTGCCATCAGTGCCCCCCCACCCCAAGGAGAGACCCAGTACTTC.

CDR3 protein: CAIGLGLFRWELFF. CDR3 sequence (DNA): TGTGCCATCGGCTTGGGGCTCTTCCGCTGGGAGCTGTTTTTT. V and J are TRBV5-5 and TRBJ2-2; D perhaps matches TRBD1 (5 bases). V lost 9 bases to trimming and J lost 9 bases, with 21 bases between them. The germline gives CDR1 SGHKS, CDR2 YYEKEE (reference sequence). The CDR3 runs 14 residues.

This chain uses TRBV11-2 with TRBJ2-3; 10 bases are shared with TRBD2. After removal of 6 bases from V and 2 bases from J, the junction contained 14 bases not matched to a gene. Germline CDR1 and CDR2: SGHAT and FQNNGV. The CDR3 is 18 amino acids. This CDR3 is CASSSQLSGRRFTDTQYF. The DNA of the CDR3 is TGTGCCAGCAGTTCCCAACTTAGCGGGAGGCGTTTCACAGATACGCAGTATTTT. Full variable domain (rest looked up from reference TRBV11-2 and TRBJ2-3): EAGVAQSPRYKIIEKRQSVAFWCNPISGHATLYWYQQILGQGPKLLIQFQNNGVVDDSQLPKDRFSAERLKGVDSTLKIQPAKLEDSAVYLCASSSQLSGRRFTDTQYFGPGTRLTVL.

The CDR3 sequence is CASSWEAITYDTQYF. The CDR3 DNA sequence: TGTGCCAGCAGCTGGGAAGCCATTACCTACGATACGCAGTATTTT. The chain carries TRBV12-3 or TRBV12-4 and TRBJ2-3; D is unclear. Deletions cut 6 bases from V and 6 bases from J, with 19 bases between. The CDR3 contains 15 residues.